These 30 T cell receptor beta chains share one sample of origin, sequenced in a study of OX40 agonist ivuxolimab in advanced cancers. Sequencing was performed with immunoSEQ multiplex PCR; in TCRdb, only in-frame clones are kept and a portion is missing. The data contain around 76,000 clones, 85% of them singletons. Specimen: CD4+ or CD8+ T cells sorted from blood, collected in a trial of the OX40 agonist ivuxolimab. These receptors all come from an adult with an advanced solid tumor such as melanoma, head and neck, liver or kidney cancer.

The V gene is TRBV5-5, the J gene TRBJ1-2; 8 nucleotides line up with TRBD1. The CDR3 runs to 13 residues. Germline values: CDR1 SGHKS, CDR2 YYEKEE (reference sequence). V gave up 5 bases and J gave up 4 bases; unmatched junction bases: 4. CDR3 DNA sequence: TGTGCCAGCAGTAACGGACAGGGCTATGGCTACACCTTC. This gives the protein CASSNGQGYGYTF.

The chain joins TRBV15 to TRBJ2-2; TRBD1 might be the D (5 bases). The germline V gene encodes CDR1 LNHNV and CDR2 YYDKDF (reference sequence). The V end lost 5 bases, the J end lost 2 bases, and 9 bases lay between the germline ends. This CDR3 region has 14 residues. The CDR3 nucleotides read TGTGCCACCAGCCCAGGGAAAAACACCGGGGAGCTGTTTTTT. Protein sequence: CATSPGKNTGELFF.

V usage is TRBV7-2 and J usage is TRBJ2-1; TRBD1 aligns across 9 bases. The germline gives CDR1 SGHTA, CDR2 FQGNSA. Trimming cost V 2 bases and J 8 bases; bases outside gene matches: 4. The CDR3 covers 14 residues. The CDR3: CASSLYTGGYEQFF. Written as DNA, the CDR3 is TGTGCCAGCAGCTTATACACAGGGGGCTATGAGCAGTTCTTC.

The rearrangement uses TRBV30 and TRBJ2-5, with D uncertain. CDR1 and CDR2 (germline): GTSNPN, SVGIG (reference sequence). Deletions cut 4 bases from V and 7 bases from J, with 10 bases between. The CDR3 spans 11 residues. CDR3 loop: CAWTPPGTQYF. The CDR3 bases are TGTGCCTGGACCCCACCCGGGACCCAGTACTTC.

This clone is a singleton in its sample. This rearrangement joins TRBV27 to TRBJ2-7; 8 positions agree with TRBD1. The CDR3 extends over 15 amino acids. V was pared by 2 bases and J by 5 bases, with 8 bases of the junction left unmatched. Germline V gene sequence: CDR1 MNHEY, CDR2 SMNVEV (reference sequence). CDR3 sequence reads: CASSLGRQGIHEQYF. CDR3 in DNA: TGTGCCAGCAGTTTAGGGAGACAGGGGATCCACGAGCAGTACTTC.

CDR3 coding DNA: TGTGCCAGCAGCGTAGCTACGGGACCGCGAGGTCATGGCTACACCTTC. Amino acid sequence: CASSVATGPRGHGYTF. The chain carries TRBV9 and TRBJ1-2; TRBD1 might be the D (5 bases). The germline V and J ends were trimmed by 0 bases and 6 bases, with 18 bases remaining between them. CDR1 is SGDLS, CDR2 YYNGEE, per germline. This CDR3 region has 16 residues.

This rearrangement joins TRBV10-3 to TRBJ1-1; D might be TRBD1 (5 bases). V lost 8 bases and J lost 4, with 8 bases in between. Germline CDR1 and CDR2: ENHRY and SYGVKD. CDR3 size: 11 residues. For the CDR3, the DNA is TGTGCCATCCGCCAGGGCACTGAAGCTTTCTTT. Its translation is CAIRQGTEAFF.

The rearrangement links TRBV5-1 to TRBJ2-1; 9 bases line up with TRBD2. From germline, CDR1 is SGHRS and CDR2 YFSETQ. The J segment lost 6 bases and the V segment lost 0 bases, leaving 10 bases of the junction unmatched. The CDR3 is made up of 17 amino acids. This CDR3 is CASSLAPRAGGGNEQFF. The CDR3 DNA reads as TGCGCCAGCAGCTTGGCCCCAAGGGCGGGAGGGGGCAATGAGCAGTTCTTC.

The chain combines TRBV19 with TRBJ2-5; the match to TRBD1 covers 7 bases. V dropped 6 bases and J dropped 0; count of bases not matched to a gene: 4. The CDR3 sequence is 14 residues long. CDR1 is LNHDA, CDR2 SQIVND, per germline (reference sequence). In DNA form, the CDR3 reads TGTGCCAGTAGAACAGACAGGGACCAAGAGACCCAGTACTTC. This sequence encodes CASRTDRDQETQYF.

This chain joins TRBV27 and TRBJ1-5, with D tentatively TRBD1 (5 bases). The germline V and J ends were trimmed by 6 bases and 0 bases, with 21 bases remaining between them. CDR3 length: 18 residues. Germline values: CDR1 MNHEY, CDR2 SMNVEV (reference sequence). The CDR3 coding sequence is TGTGCCAGCAGCCCCCTCTCGGGGGTGGCGTTTAGCAATCAGCCCCAGCATTTT. It specifies CASSPLSGVAFSNQPQHF.

The V and J genes are TRBV11-2 and TRBJ1-2; 7 bases are shared with TRBD1. Unmatched junction bases numbered 8, after V lost 4 bases and J lost 0 bases. The CDR3 is 16 amino acids. Germline V CDR1 and CDR2: SGHAT, FQNNGV. The CDR3 here is CASSSRGQPSNYGYTF. The CDR3 region has the DNA TGTGCCAGCAGCTCACGGGGACAGCCCTCTAACTATGGCTACACCTTC.

The rearrangement joins TRBV7-8 to TRBJ2-7; no clear D gene. V dropped 5 bases and J dropped 4 bases, with 6 bases sitting between them. Per germline, CDR1 SGHVS and CDR2 FQNEAQ. This CDR3 has 11 residues. CDR3 in amino acids: CASSHGYEQYV. CDR3 coding DNA: TGTGCCAGCAGCCATGGTTACGAGCAGTACGTC.

The chain joins TRBV7-6 to TRBJ2-7, with 8 nucleotides matching TRBD1. The CDR3 has 15 amino acids. V lost 1 base, J lost 3 bases, and 5 bases stayed unmatched. CDR1 is SGHVS and CDR2 is FNYEAQ in the germline V gene. The CDR3 sequence is CASSLGQGAGYEQYV. For the CDR3, the DNA is TGTGCCAGCAGCTTAGGCCAGGGGGCGGGCTACGAGCAGTACGTC.

Regarding this clone: The identical CDR3 is also encoded by other nucleotide sequences in the sample. J is TRBJ1-1 and V is TRBV4-1; D is undetermined. V shed 0 bases and J shed 1 base, with 9 bases lying between them. This CDR3 has 15 residues. Germline CDR1 and CDR2: MGHRA and YSYEKL. The CDR3 sequence is CASSQDLVRNTEAFF. The CDR3 DNA is TGCGCCAGCAGCCAAGATTTGGTGAGGAACACTGAAGCTTTCTTT.

This chain uses TRBV14 with TRBJ2-5, with D perhaps TRBD1 or TRBD2 (7 bases each). The V gene lost 0 bases and the J gene lost 4 bases, with 15 bases spanning the gap. CDR1 and CDR2 from the germline V gene are SGHDN and FVKESK. The length of the CDR3 is 16 residues. CDR3 nucleotide sequence: TGTGCCAGCAGCCAAGATCCCCAGGGGGGGAGAGAGACCCAGTACTTC. Encoded protein: CASSQDPQGGRETQYF.

The rearrangement uses TRBV18 and TRBJ2-2; D unclear. Germline CDR1 reads KGHSH; CDR2 reads LQKENI. Trimming removed 3 bases from V and 6 bases from J, with 14 bases in between. This CDR3 comprises 15 residues. For the CDR3, the DNA is TGTGCCAGCTCACCTTTCAGTGCTGACGCCGGGGAGCTGTTTTTT. Translation: CASSPFSADAGELFF.

The chain combines TRBV7-3 with TRBJ2-1; the D gene is possibly TRBD1 (5 bases). CDR1 is SGHTA, CDR2 FQGTGA, per germline. The CDR3 length is 14 residues. V was shortened by 6 bases and J by 9 bases, with 18 bases between the two germline ends. The CDR3 here is CASSQGAAAREQFF. The CDR3 nucleotides are TGTGCCAGCAGTCAAGGGGCGGCCGCTCGTGAGCAGTTCTTC.

The V gene is TRBV5-1, the J gene TRBJ1-6; the match to TRBD1 covers 12 bases. Germline trimming cut 6 bases from V and 4 bases from J; bases unmatched to any gene: 5. The CDR3 loop spans 16 amino acids. CDR1 and CDR2 (germline): SGHRS, YFSETQ. The DNA of the CDR3 is TGCGCCAGCACCAAGGGACAGGGGGCTTATAATTCACCCCTCCACTTT. Translation: CASTKGQGAYNSPLHF.

This rearrangement joins TRBV7-2 to TRBJ2-5, with TRBD2 matching 7 bases. The germline V gene has CDR1 SGHTA and CDR2 FQGNSA. The CDR3 is 15 residues long. V dropped 1 base and J dropped 5; count of bases not matched to a gene: 7. CDR3: CASSLVWAGVETQYF. In nucleotides, the CDR3 is TGTGCCAGCAGCTTAGTCTGGGCGGGAGTGGAGACCCAGTACTTC.

The genes are TRBV7-6 and TRBJ1-4, with a weak D call TRBD1 (5 bases). This CDR3 has 15 amino acids. Deletions cut 3 bases from V and 7 bases from J, with 15 bases between. The germline V gene encodes CDR1 SGHVS and CDR2 FNYEAQ. The CDR3 DNA sequence: TGTGCCAGCAGCTTTCAGGGAGGGCTGCGTGAAAAACTGTTTTTT. It encodes CASSFQGGLREKLFF.

The chain joins TRBV9 to TRBJ1-5; no clear D gene. Germline V gene data show CDR1 as SGDLS and CDR2 as YYNGEE. V shed 0 bases and J shed 4 bases, with 8 bases lying between them. The CDR3 has 14 amino acids. As DNA, the CDR3 is TGTGCCAGCAGCGTAGGTCTGGGGAATCAGCCCCAGCATTTT. It encodes CASSVGLGNQPQHF.

In its sample, this clone was seen once. The chain combines TRBV30 with TRBJ2-1; 11 bases are a match to TRBD2. The germline gives CDR1 GTSNPN, CDR2 SVGIG (reference sequence). CDR3 length: 16 residues. J gave up 6 bases and V 4 bases, and 11 bases lay outside the gene matches. DNA of the CDR3: TGTGCCTGGACCCCAAGCGGACTAGCGGGTTTCAATGAGCAGTTCTTC. Protein sequence: CAWTPSGLAGFNEQFF.

The chain is built from TRBV7-2 and TRBJ1-1; unclear D gene. V dropped 1 base and J dropped 0 bases, with 6 bases sitting between them. The CDR3 runs to 14 residues. The germline gives CDR1 SGHTA, CDR2 FQGNSA. CDR3 loop: CASSLVLMNTEAFF. The CDR3 DNA reads TGTGCCAGCAGCTTAGTATTGATGAACACTGAAGCTTTCTTT.

Turning to this clone: Other nucleotide sequences from this sample produce the same CDR3. The rearrangement joins TRBV5-6 to TRBJ2-7; 10 nucleotides align to TRBD1. The trim removed 4 bases at V and 5 bases at J, leaving 6 bases unmatched. CDR3 size: 14 residues. Germline assignment: CDR1 SGHDT and CDR2 YYEEEE. CDR3 sequence reads: CASSLGQGLNEQYV. The CDR3 nucleotides read TGTGCCAGCAGCCTGGGACAGGGGTTAAACGAGCAGTACGTC.

This clone has just one count. The chain couples TRBV19 to TRBJ2-3; D gene uncertain. The V end lost 6 bases, the J end lost 1 base, and 11 bases lay between the germline ends. This CDR3 is built from 14 residues. Germline V gene sequence: CDR1 LNHDA, CDR2 SQIVND (reference sequence). The CDR3 sequence: CASSPDRRTDTQYF. CDR3 bases: TGTGCCAGTAGCCCTGACCGGCGCACAGATACGCAGTATTTT.

Concerning this clone: A read error may account for a junction end that differs from germline. The DNA for the CDR3 is TGTGCCAGCAGCCTCCAGTCGGACGCATCATTGGGCTACATCTTC. This sequence encodes CASSLQSDASLGYIF. The V and J genes are TRBV9 and TRBJ1-2; D is ambiguous. The CDR3 consists of 15 residues. Germline-derived CDR1 and CDR2 are SGDLS and YYNGEE.

The rearrangement links TRBV7-9 to TRBJ1-2; 7 bases fit TRBD1. There are 14 residues in the CDR3. Trimming removed 5 bases from V and 2 bases from J; junction bases left unmatched: 5. The V gene's germline CDR1 is SEHNR and CDR2 FQNEAQ (reference sequence). The CDR3 region is CASSPDRANYGYTF. DNA of the CDR3: TGTGCCAGCAGCCCCGACAGGGCCAACTATGGCTACACCTTC.

The chain combines TRBV19 with TRBJ2-7; no definite D call. The CDR3 is 16 amino acids. The germline CDR1 and CDR2 sequences are LNHDA and SQIVND (reference sequence). The V gene lost 5 bases and the J gene lost 5 bases, with 22 bases spanning the gap. The CDR3 DNA is TGTGCCAGTAGTTACAACCCCCCGTCGGGCACTGACGAGCAGTACTTC. Its protein is CASSYNPPSGTDEQYF.

The chain uses TRBV27 and TRBJ2-3; D unresolved. The CDR3 contains 15 residues. Trimming took off 3 bases at V and 3 bases at J, with 13 bases between the two ends. Germline V gene lookup returns CDR1 MNHEY and CDR2 SMNVEV (reference sequence). CDR3 DNA: TGTGCCAGCAGTTTGGGCTACCGTGGTACAGATACGCAGTATTTT. Protein sequence: CASSLGYRGTDTQYF.

The chain recombines TRBV2 with TRBJ1-4; tentative D call: TRBD1 (5 bases). With 6 bases removed from V and 4 bases from J, the gap between germline ends came to 9 bases. The germline V gene encodes CDR1 SNHLY and CDR2 FYNNEI. CDR3 length: 13 residues. The CDR3, as DNA: TGTGCCAGCAGCTGGGGCTTTAATGAAAAACTGTTTTTT. Amino acids: CASSWGFNEKLFF.